These 27 T cell receptor beta chains came from one sample sequenced in a study of cytomegalovirus exposure and HLA in healthy donors (dated by TCRdb to 2017 to 2019). The library was built by means of the immunoSEQ multiplex PCR assay. For the multiplex PCR, a mixture combining 60 forward primers for TCR Vbeta segments and 13 reverse primers for TCR Jbeta segments was used. The table was pulled from immuneACCESS by TCRdb, which kept in-frame rearrangements only. Such tables lose some clones; where checked, under half of the loss comes from unresolved V genes, and the rest has no known cause. The sample's clone listing holds approximately 110,000 clones. Approximately 3.8% of the sample is held by the ten biggest clonotypes. The sequencing sample was made of PBMCs. The receptor set was obtained from a man between 18 and 35 years old in good health and CMV-seronegative.

The V gene is TRBV19, the J gene TRBJ1-6, with D perhaps matching TRBD1 (6 bases). V was trimmed by 3 bases and J by 8 bases, leaving 14 bases between them. Per the germline V gene, CDR1 is LNHDA and CDR2 is SQIVND (reference sequence). The CDR3 is 15 amino acids. The CDR3 reads CASSMGRGSDSPLHF. The CDR3 coding sequence is TGTGCCAGTAGTATGGGCAGGGGATCGGATTCACCCCTCCACTTT.

V gene TRBV5-4 combines with J gene TRBJ1-1; tentative D call: TRBD1 (5 bases). Trimming removed 0 bases from V and 1 base from J, with 10 bases in between. CDR3 size: 15 residues. The germline V gene encodes CDR1 SGHNT and CDR2 YYREEE (reference sequence). CDR3 in DNA: TGTGCCAGCAGCTTGGAGGAGGGGAGGAACACTGAAGCTTTCTTT. This codes for CASSLEEGRNTEAFF.

The J gene is TRBJ2-7, the V gene TRBV5-1; possible D gene TRBD2, 5 bases. Per the germline V gene, CDR1 is SGHRS and CDR2 is YFSETQ. Trimming removed 0 bases from V and 0 bases from J, with 10 bases in between. The CDR3 is 15 amino acids. CDR3 DNA sequence: TGCGCCAGCAGCTTGGTAGCTAGCAGCTCCTACGAGCAGTACTTC. This sequence encodes CASSLVASSSYEQYF.

The chain joins TRBV18 to TRBJ1-1; the D gene is possibly TRBD1 (6 bases). The germline gives CDR1 KGHSH, CDR2 LQKENI. This CDR3 is built from 17 residues. V dropped 0 bases and J dropped 5 bases, with 19 bases sitting between them. As DNA, the CDR3 is TGTGCCAGCTCACCACCAGCTACAGGGATGTGGGGGACTGAAGCTTTCTTT. Amino acid sequence: CASSPPATGMWGTEAFF.

The chain combines TRBV5-6 with TRBJ1-1, with 8 bases matching TRBD1. V lost 4 bases to trimming and J lost 2 bases; unmatched junction nucleotides: 7. CDR1 is SGHDT and CDR2 is YYEEEE in the germline V gene. CDR3 length: 15 residues. The CDR3 loop reads CASSAGQVANTEAFF. Here the CDR3 DNA reads TGTGCCAGCAGCGCGGGACAGGTAGCTAACACTGAAGCTTTCTTT.

This chain uses TRBV6-1 with TRBJ2-7; TRBD2 matches 11 bases. There are 16 residues in the CDR3. From germline, CDR1 is MNHNS and CDR2 SASEGT. J gave up 5 bases and V 1 base, and 7 bases lay outside the gene matches. CDR3: CASSEGVAGGPDEQYF. The DNA of the CDR3 is TGTGCCAGCAGTGAAGGAGTAGCGGGGGGGCCAGACGAGCAGTACTTC.

The rearrangement links TRBV6-5 to TRBJ1-5; maybe TRBD1 (5 bases). Trimming shortened V by 4 bases and J by 6 bases, and 16 bases separated the two germline ends. Germline CDR1 is MNHEY and CDR2 is SVGAGI. This CDR3 is 15 amino acids long. DNA of the CDR3: TGTGCCAGCAGTTCCCTGGGGGGGGTAAGTCAGCCCCAGCATTTT. It codes for CASSSLGGVSQPQHF.

CDR3 in amino acids: CASSVGSGGFDEQFF. The CDR3 coding sequence is TGTGCCAGCAGCGTTGGTAGCGGGGGGTTCGATGAGCAGTTCTTC. This chain connects TRBV9 to TRBJ2-1; TRBD2 matches 10 bases. V lost 2 bases and J lost 8; bases outside the gene matches: 7. Per germline, CDR1 SGDLS and CDR2 YYNGEE. The CDR3 has 15 amino acids.

The CDR3 bases are TGTGCCAGCACGGGGACCGGGGAGCTGTTTTTT. It is translated as CASTGTGELFF. The chain joins TRBV6-6 to TRBJ2-2; D might be TRBD2 (5 bases). Germline-derived CDR1 and CDR2 are MNHNY and SVGAGI (reference sequence). Trimming took off 7 bases at V and 5 bases at J, with 5 bases between the two ends. The CDR3 has 11 amino acids.

V gene TRBV7-8 combines with J gene TRBJ1-2, with 9 nucleotides matching TRBD1. The CDR3 consists of 15 residues. Germline CDR1 reads SGHVS; CDR2 reads FQNEAQ. V trimming: 5 bases; J trimming: 4 bases; junction bases outside the gene matches: 8. Written as DNA, the CDR3 is TGTGCCAGCAGCGTGAGACAGGGGGACGCCTATGGCTACACCTTC. This sequence encodes CASSVRQGDAYGYTF.

This sequence joins TRBV6-4 and TRBJ2-3; TRBD2 might be the D (5 bases). The V gene lost 2 bases and the J gene lost 0 bases, with 9 bases spanning the gap. CDR3 length: 15 residues. From germline, CDR1 is MRHNA and CDR2 SNTAGT. The CDR3, as DNA: TGTGCCAGCAGTGACGCAGAGGGTAGCACAGATACGCAGTATTTT. This encodes CASSDAEGSTDTQYF.

The chain employs TRBV5-1 and TRBJ2-5, with 10 bases lining up with TRBD1. The CDR3 length is 14 residues. With 3 bases clipped from V and 7 bases from J, the junction kept 6 bases outside the gene matches. The germline CDR1 and CDR2 sequences are SGHRS and YFSETQ. The CDR3 DNA sequence: TGCGCCAGCAGCTCCGGACAGGGGGGCGGGACCCAGTACTTC. Amino acids: CASSSGQGGGTQYF.

The J gene is TRBJ2-2, the V gene TRBV6-6; TRBD1 matches at 12 bases. The CDR3 contains 16 residues. Germline V gene sequence: CDR1 MNHNY, CDR2 SVGAGI (reference sequence). J gave up 6 bases and V 6 bases, and 8 bases lay outside the gene matches. The CDR3 DNA follows: TGTGCCAGCAGCCCCCCCGGGACAGGGGGCCCCGGGGAGCTGTTTTTT. This sequence encodes CASSPPGTGGPGELFF.

The chain joins TRBV6-6 to TRBJ2-7; TRBD2 is a possible D gene (6 bases). The CDR3 sequence is 13 residues long. With 8 bases removed from V and 6 bases from J, the gap between germline ends came to 17 bases. Looked up from germline, CDR1 is MNHNY and CDR2 is SVGAGI (reference sequence). Written as DNA, the CDR3 is TGTGCCAGCTCTGGGTCCCAGGGAGGCGAGCAGTACTTC. Protein: CASSGSQGGEQYF.

The gene calls are TRBV4-1 and TRBJ2-5; the D gene is possibly TRBD2 (5 bases). This CDR3 spans 15 amino acids. Deletions cut 1 base from V and 5 bases from J, with 14 bases between. Per germline, CDR1 MGHRA and CDR2 YSYEKL. CDR3 sequence: CASSQGGWERETQYF. The CDR3 nucleotides are TGCGCCAGCAGCCAAGGAGGGTGGGAGCGGGAGACCCAGTACTTC.

The genes are TRBV5-5 and TRBJ2-7; a weak D match, TRBD1 (6 bases). Germline CDR1 is SGHKS and CDR2 is YYEKEE (reference sequence). The CDR3 loop spans 17 amino acids. The V gene lost 2 bases and the J gene lost 3 bases, with 21 bases spanning the gap. Written as DNA, the CDR3 is TGTGCCAGCAGCTTAGGGGGTGTACGACGCCCCGACTACGAGCAGTACTTC. Its translation: CASSLGGVRRPDYEQYF.

The V call is TRBV7-3, the J call TRBJ2-1; D not resolved. Germline values: CDR1 SGHTA, CDR2 FQGTGA. The CDR3 loop spans 13 amino acids. Trimming removed 0 bases at V and 8 bases at J, with 8 bases between. The CDR3 sequence: CASSLTASDEQFF. In DNA form, the CDR3 reads TGTGCCAGCAGCTTAACTGCCTCGGATGAGCAGTTCTTC.

This chain links TRBV25-1 with TRBJ2-7; 9 bases map to TRBD1. In germline, CDR1 is MGHDK, CDR2 SYGVNS. J gave up 4 bases and V 6 bases, and 4 bases lay outside the gene matches. This CDR3 spans 13 amino acids. In DNA form, the CDR3 reads TGTGCCAGCAGGGGGACAGGGCCTTACGAGCAGTACTTC. It codes for CASRGTGPYEQYF.

J is TRBJ1-1 and V is TRBV5-6; D unresolved. The CDR3 loop spans 12 amino acids. In germline, CDR1 is SGHDT, CDR2 YYEEEE. Trimming shortened V by 0 bases and J by 10 bases, and 10 bases separated the two germline ends. The CDR3 region has the DNA TGTGCCAGCAGCTTGGCAAGGAGCGCAGCTTTCTTT. Translating it yields CASSLARSAAFF.

The gene calls are TRBV5-8 and TRBJ1-2; the match to TRBD1 covers 7 bases. The germline V gene encodes CDR1 SGHTS and CDR2 YDEGEE. This CDR3 has 13 residues. The trim removed 5 bases at V and 6 bases at J, leaving 7 bases unmatched. CDR3 nucleotides: TGTGCCAGCAGACTCACAGGGGCCAATGGCTACACCTTC. Protein product: CASRLTGANGYTF.

V and J are TRBV4-1 and TRBJ1-2; D unresolved. The CDR3 sequence is 16 residues long. V dropped 4 bases and J dropped 5 bases, with 20 bases sitting between them. Germline-derived CDR1 and CDR2 are MGHRA and YSYEKL. This CDR3 is CASSPGGRRVWYGYTF. The CDR3 DNA reads TGCGCCAGCAGCCCGGGAGGCCGACGGGTTTGGTATGGCTACACCTTC.

This sequence joins TRBV5-1 and TRBJ2-7; D may be TRBD1 (6 bases). The germline CDR1 and CDR2 sequences are SGHRS and YFSETQ. CDR3 length equals 15 residues. V lost 1 base to trimming and J lost 6 bases, with 17 bases between them. The CDR3 nucleotides read TGCGCCAGCAGCTTGAAGGGTATGGGGGCAGGCGAGCAGTACTTC. It specifies CASSLKGMGAGEQYF.

The rearrangement links TRBV7-9 to TRBJ1-1; 7 bases map to TRBD1. After removal of 5 bases from V and 0 bases from J, the junction contained 6 bases not matched to a gene. The V gene's germline CDR1 is SEHNR and CDR2 FQNEAQ (reference sequence). This CDR3 has 15 residues. In nucleotides, the CDR3 is TGTGCCAGCAGCCTACGACAGGGATTGAACACTGAAGCTTTCTTT. The encoded protein is CASSLRQGLNTEAFF.

This sequence joins TRBV25-1 and TRBJ1-3; D is uncertain. From germline, CDR1 is MGHDK and CDR2 SYGVNS. The CDR3 is 17 amino acids. The V gene lost 1 base and the J gene lost 0 bases, with 13 bases spanning the gap. In DNA form, the CDR3 reads TGTGCCAGCAGTGAATCCCCGACTCAAAACTCTGGAAACACCATATATTTT. Translation: CASSESPTQNSGNTIYF.

This chain uses TRBV30 with TRBJ1-4; D is unclear. Trimming stripped 1 base from V and 2 bases from J, with 8 bases between. The CDR3 loop spans 14 amino acids. Germline V gene data show CDR1 as GTSNPN and CDR2 as SVGIG (reference sequence). DNA for the CDR3: TGTGCCTGGAGTGCGGAGCTCACTAATGAAAAACTGTTTTTT. Its translation is CAWSAELTNEKLFF.

V is TRBV4-1 and J is TRBJ2-1, with D perhaps TRBD1 (5 bases). In germline, CDR1 is MGHRA, CDR2 YSYEKL. Between the trimmed V and J ends, which lost 4 bases and 3 bases, there was a span of 13 bases. The CDR3 is made up of 15 amino acids. CDR3 amino acids: CASSPREGDYNEQFF. In nucleotides, the CDR3 is TGCGCCAGCAGCCCCAGGGAAGGGGACTACAATGAGCAGTTCTTC.

V gene TRBV5-4 combines with J gene TRBJ2-5; D remains unclear. CDR1 is SGHNT, CDR2 YYREEE, per germline (reference sequence). Deletions cut 5 bases from V and 2 bases from J, with 10 bases between. The CDR3 is 13 residues long. The CDR3 is CASRKEMQETQYF. CDR3 sequence (DNA): TGTGCCAGCAGAAAGGAGATGCAAGAGACCCAGTACTTC. The full variable domain, rest sourced from reference TRBV5-4 and TRBJ2-5, is ETGVTQSPTHLIKTRGQQVTLRCSSQSGHNTVSWYQQALGQGPQFIFQYYREEENGRGNFPPRFSGLQFPNYSSELNVNALELDDSALYLCASRKEMQETQYFGPGTRLLVL.